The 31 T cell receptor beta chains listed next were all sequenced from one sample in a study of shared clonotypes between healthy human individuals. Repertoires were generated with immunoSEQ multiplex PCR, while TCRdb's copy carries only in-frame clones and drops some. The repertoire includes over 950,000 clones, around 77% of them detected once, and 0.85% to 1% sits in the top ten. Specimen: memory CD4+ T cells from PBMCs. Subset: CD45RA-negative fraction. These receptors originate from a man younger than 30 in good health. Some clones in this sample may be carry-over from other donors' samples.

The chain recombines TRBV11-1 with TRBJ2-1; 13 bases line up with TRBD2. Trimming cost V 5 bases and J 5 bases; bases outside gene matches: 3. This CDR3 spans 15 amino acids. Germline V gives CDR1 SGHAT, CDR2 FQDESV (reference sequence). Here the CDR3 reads CASSPGLAGDNEQFF. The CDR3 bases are TGTGCCAGCAGCCCTGGACTAGCGGGAGACAATGAGCAGTTCTTC.

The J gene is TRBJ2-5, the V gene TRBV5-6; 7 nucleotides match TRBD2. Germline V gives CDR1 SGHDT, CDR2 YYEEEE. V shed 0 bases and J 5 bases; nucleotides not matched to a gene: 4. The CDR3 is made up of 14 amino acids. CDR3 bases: TGTGCCAGCAGCTTGGAACTAGCGATGGAGACCCAGTACTTC. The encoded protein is CASSLELAMETQYF.

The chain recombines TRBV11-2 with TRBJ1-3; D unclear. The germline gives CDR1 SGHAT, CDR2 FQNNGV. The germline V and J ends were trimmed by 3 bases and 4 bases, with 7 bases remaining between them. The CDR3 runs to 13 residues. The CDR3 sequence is CASSLTTGNTIYF. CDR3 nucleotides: TGTGCCAGCAGCTTGACCACAGGAAACACCATATATTTT.

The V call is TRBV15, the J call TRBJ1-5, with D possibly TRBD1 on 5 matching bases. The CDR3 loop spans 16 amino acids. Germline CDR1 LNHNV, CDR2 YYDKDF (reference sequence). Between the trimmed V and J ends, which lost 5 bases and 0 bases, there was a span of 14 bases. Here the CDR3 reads CATSLTGDNSNQPQHF. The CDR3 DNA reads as TGTGCCACCAGCTTAACAGGAGATAATAGCAATCAGCCCCAGCATTTT.

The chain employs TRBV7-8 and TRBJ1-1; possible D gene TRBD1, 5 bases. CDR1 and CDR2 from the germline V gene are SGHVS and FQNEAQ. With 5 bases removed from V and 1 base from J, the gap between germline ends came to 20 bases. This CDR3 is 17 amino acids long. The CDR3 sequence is CASSRNRDSMWNTEAFF. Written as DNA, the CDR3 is TGTGCCAGCAGCCGCAACCGGGACTCGATGTGGAACACTGAAGCTTTCTTT.

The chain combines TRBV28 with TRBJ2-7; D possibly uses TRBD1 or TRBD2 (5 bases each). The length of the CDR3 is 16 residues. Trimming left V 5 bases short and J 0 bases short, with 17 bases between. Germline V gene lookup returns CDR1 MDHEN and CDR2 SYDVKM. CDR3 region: CASSPPGTLSSYEQYF. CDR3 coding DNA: TGTGCCAGCAGTCCGCCCGGGACGTTGAGCTCCTACGAGCAGTACTTC.

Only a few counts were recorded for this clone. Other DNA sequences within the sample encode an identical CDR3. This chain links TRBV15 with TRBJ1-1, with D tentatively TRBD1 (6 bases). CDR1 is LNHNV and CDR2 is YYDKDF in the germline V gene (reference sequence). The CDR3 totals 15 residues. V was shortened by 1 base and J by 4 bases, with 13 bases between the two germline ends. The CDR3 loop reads CATSRGGTGSTEAFF. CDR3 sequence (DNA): TGTGCCACCAGCAGAGGGGGCACAGGGAGCACTGAAGCTTTCTTT.

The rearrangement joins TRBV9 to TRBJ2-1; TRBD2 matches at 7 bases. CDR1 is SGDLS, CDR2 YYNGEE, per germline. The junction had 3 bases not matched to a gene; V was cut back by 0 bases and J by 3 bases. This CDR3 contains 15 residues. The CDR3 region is CASSVGLADYNEQFF. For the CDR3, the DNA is TGTGCCAGCAGCGTAGGACTAGCAGACTACAATGAGCAGTTCTTC.

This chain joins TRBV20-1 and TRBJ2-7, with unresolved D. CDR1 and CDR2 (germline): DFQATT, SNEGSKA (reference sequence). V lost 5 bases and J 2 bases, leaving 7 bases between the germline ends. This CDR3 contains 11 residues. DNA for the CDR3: TGCAGTGCTTTTCTCCCCTACGAGCAGTACTTC. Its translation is CSAFLPYEQYF.

The CDR3 nucleotides are TGTGCCATCAGCCCCCGGACTAGCGGACGCACAGATACGCAGTATTTT. Encoded protein: CAISPRTSGRTDTQYF. The V call is TRBV10-3, the J call TRBJ2-3; 10 bases fit TRBD2. Germline V gene data show CDR1 as ENHRY and CDR2 as SYGVKD. CDR3 length: 16 residues. V trimming: 6 bases; J trimming: 1 base; junction bases outside the gene matches: 7.

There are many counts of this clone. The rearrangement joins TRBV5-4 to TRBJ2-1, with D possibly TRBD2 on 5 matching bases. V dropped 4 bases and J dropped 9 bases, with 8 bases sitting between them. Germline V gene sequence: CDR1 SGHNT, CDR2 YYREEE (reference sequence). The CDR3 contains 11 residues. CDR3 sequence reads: CASSAGGEQFF. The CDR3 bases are TGTGCCAGCAGCGCGGGCGGTGAGCAGTTCTTC.

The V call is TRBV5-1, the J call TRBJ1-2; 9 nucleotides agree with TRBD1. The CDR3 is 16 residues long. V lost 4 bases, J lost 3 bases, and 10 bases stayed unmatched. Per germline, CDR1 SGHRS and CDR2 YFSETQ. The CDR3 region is CASSHLPGQGDYGYTF. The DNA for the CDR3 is TGCGCCAGCAGCCATCTCCCGGGACAGGGCGACTATGGCTACACCTTC. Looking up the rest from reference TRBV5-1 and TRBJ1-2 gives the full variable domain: KAGVTQTPRYLIKTRGQQVTLSCSPISGHRSVSWYQQTPGQGLQFLFEYFSETQRNKGNFPGRFSGRQFSNSRSEMNVSTLELGDSALYLCASSHLPGQGDYGYTFGSGTRLTVV.

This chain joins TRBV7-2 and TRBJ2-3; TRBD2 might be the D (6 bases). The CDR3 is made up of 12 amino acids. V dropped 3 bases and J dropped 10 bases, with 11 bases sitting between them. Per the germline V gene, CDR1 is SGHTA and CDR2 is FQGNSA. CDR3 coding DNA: TGTGCCAGCAGCTTTCCGGGAGTCCCGCAGTATTTT. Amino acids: CASSFPGVPQYF.

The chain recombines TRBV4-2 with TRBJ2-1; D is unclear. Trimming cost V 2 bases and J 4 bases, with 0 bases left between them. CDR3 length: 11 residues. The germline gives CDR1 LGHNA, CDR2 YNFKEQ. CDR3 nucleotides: TGTGCCAGCAGCCAATACAATGAGCAGTTCTTC. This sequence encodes CASSQYNEQFF.

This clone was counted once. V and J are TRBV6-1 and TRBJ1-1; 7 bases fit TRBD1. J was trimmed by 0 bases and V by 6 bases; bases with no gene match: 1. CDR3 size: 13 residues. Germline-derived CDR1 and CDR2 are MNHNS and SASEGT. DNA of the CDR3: TGTGCCAGCAGGACAGGGATGAACACTGAAGCTTTCTTT. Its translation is CASRTGMNTEAFF.

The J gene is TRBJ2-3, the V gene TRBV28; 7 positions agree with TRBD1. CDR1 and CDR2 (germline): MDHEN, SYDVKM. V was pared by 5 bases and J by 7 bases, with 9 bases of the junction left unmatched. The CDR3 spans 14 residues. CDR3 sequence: CASSRPRDSYTQYF. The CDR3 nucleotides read TGTGCCAGCAGTCGACCCCGGGACAGCTATACGCAGTATTTT.

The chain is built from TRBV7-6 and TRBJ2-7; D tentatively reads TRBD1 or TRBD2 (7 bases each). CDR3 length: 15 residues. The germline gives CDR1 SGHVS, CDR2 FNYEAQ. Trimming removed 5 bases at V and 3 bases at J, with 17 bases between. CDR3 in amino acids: CASSPGGDSYYEQYF. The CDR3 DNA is TGTGCCAGCAGCCCAGGGGGGGACAGCTACTACGAGCAGTACTTC.

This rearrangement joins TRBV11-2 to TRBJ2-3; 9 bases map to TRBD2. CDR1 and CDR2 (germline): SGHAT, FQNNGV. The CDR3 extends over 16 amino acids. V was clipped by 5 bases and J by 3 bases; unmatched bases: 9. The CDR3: CASSPRFSGRTDTQYF. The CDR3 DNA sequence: TGTGCCAGCAGCCCCCGGTTCAGCGGGAGGACAGATACGCAGTATTTT.

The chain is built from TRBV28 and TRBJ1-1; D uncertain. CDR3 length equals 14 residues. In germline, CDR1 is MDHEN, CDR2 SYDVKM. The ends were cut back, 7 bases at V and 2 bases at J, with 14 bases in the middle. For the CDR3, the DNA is TGTGCCAGCATTATTGGGCAAGAAAACACTGAAGCTTTCTTT. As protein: CASIIGQENTEAFF.

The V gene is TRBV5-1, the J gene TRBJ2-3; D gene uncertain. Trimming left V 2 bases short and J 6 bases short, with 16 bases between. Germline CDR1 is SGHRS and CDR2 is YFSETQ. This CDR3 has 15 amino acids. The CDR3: CASSFGSIKTDTQYF. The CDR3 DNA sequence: TGCGCCAGCAGCTTCGGATCCATAAAAACGGATACGCAGTATTTT.

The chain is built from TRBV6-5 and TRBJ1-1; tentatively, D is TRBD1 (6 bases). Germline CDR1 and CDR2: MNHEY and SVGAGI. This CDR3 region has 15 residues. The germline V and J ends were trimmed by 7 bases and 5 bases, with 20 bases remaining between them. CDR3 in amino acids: CASNLRGGAWTEAFF. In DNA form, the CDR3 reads TGTGCCAGCAATCTACGGGGGGGGGCTTGGACTGAAGCTTTCTTT.

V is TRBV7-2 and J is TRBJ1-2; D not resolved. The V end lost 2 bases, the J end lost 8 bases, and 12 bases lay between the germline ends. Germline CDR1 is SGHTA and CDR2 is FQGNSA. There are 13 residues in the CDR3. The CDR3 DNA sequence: TGTGCCAGCAGCTTACTGCTCACGGGAGGCTACACCTTC. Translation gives CASSLLLTGGYTF.

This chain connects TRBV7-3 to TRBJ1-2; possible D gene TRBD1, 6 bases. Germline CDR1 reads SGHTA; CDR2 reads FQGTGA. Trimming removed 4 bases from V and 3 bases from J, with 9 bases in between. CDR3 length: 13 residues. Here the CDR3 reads CASSYRAHYGYTF. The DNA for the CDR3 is TGTGCCAGCAGCTACAGGGCTCACTATGGCTACACCTTC. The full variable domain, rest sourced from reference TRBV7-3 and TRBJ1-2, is GAGVSQTPSNKVTEKGKYVELRCDPISGHTALYWYRQSLGQGPEFLIYFQGTGAADDSGLPNDRFFAVRPEGSVSTLKIQRTERGDSAVYLCASSYRAHYGYTFGSGTRLTVV.

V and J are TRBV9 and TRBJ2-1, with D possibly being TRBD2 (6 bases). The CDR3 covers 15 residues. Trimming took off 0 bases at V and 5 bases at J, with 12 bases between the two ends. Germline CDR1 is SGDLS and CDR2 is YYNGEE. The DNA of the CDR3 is TGTGCCAGCAGCGTAGTAGGAGGGTACCACAATGAGCAGTTCTTC. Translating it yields CASSVVGGYHNEQFF.

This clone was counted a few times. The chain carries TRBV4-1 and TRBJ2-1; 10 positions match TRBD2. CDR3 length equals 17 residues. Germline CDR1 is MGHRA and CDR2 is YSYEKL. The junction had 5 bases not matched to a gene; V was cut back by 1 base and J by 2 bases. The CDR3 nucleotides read TGCGCCAGCAGCCAAGTGGGTCTAGCGGGAGCCTACAATGAGCAGTTCTTC. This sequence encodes CASSQVGLAGAYNEQFF.

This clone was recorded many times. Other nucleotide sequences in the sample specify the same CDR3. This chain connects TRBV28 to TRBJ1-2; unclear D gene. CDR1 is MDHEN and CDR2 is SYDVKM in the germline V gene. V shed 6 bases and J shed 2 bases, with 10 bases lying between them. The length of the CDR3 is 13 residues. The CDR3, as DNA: TGTGCCAGCAGGAGGGATTCAAACTATGGCTACACCTTC. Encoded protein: CASRRDSNYGYTF.

The CDR3 region is CASSKTDRISGNTIYF. The CDR3 DNA reads TGTGCCAGCAGTAAGACAGATAGAATCTCTGGAAACACCATATATTTT. The chain has TRBV28 and TRBJ1-3; maybe TRBD1 (5 bases). V was clipped by 5 bases and J by 0 bases, with 14 bases between them. This CDR3 is 16 amino acids long. Germline assignment: CDR1 MDHEN and CDR2 SYDVKM.

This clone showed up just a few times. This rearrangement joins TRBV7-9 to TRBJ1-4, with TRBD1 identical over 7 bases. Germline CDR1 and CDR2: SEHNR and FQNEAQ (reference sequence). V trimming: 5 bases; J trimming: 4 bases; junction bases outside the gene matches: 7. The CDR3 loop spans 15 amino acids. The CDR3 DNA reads TGTGCCAGCAGCCAAGGGGGCAGTTATAATGAAAAACTGTTTTTT. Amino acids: CASSQGGSYNEKLFF.

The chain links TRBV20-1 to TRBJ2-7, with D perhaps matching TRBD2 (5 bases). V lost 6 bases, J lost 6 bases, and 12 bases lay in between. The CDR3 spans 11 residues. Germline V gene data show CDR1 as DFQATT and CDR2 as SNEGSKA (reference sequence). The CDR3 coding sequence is TGCAGTGCAAGGGCGGGCGGCGAGCAGTACTTC. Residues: CSARAGGEQYF.

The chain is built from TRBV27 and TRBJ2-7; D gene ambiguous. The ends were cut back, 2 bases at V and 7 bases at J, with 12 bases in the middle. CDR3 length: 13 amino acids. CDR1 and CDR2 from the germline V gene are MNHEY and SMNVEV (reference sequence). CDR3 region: CASSLGGVREQYF. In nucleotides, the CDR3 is TGTGCCAGCAGTTTAGGTGGGGTTCGAGAGCAGTACTTC.

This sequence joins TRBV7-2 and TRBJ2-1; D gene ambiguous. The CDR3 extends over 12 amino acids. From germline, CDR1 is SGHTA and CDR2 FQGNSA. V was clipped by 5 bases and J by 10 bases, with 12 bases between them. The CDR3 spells CASSRFNGEQFF. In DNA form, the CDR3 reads TGTGCCAGCAGCCGGTTTAACGGGGAGCAGTTCTTC. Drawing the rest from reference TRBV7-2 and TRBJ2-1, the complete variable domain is GAGVSQSPSNKVTEKGKDVELRCDPISGHTALYWYRQSLGQGLEFLIYFQGNSAPDKSGLPSDRFSAERTGGSVSTLTIQRTQQEDSAVYLCASSRFNGEQFFGPGTRLTVL.